This record covers a single T cell receptor beta chain. These data belong to a study of CD8 T cells in Susac syndrome. The T cells that were sequenced for TCR beta were CD8+ and CD4+ cells from blood. An amount of RNA that ranged from roughly 0.5 to 1 ug was reverse transcribed with random hexamers. Amplification of TCR beta CDR3 by immunoSEQ multiplex PCR spanned 54 Vbeta and 13 Jbeta. TCRdb re-called the immunoSEQ multiplex PCR reads with MiXCR, one entry per CDR3 protein. The profile shows approximately 260,000 distinct CDR3 sequences, about 95% of them singletons. CDR1 is GTSNPN and CDR2 is SVGIG in the germline V gene (reference sequence). The CDR3 is made up of 13 amino acids. The V gene end was trimmed by 3 bases and the J gene end by 7 bases; junction bases not matched to a gene: 5.

This clonotype was sampled from a human donor with Susac syndrome. The sequenced material came from CD4+ T cells from PBMCs. The chain uses TRBV30 and TRBJ2-7, with 11 nucleotides matching TRBD2. CDR3 region: CAWRLAGGGEQYF. CDR3 sequence (DNA): TGTGCCTGGAGGCTAGCGGGAGGAGGGGAGCAGTACTTC.